The 15 T cell receptor beta chains below all came from one sample that was sequenced in a study of blood T cell repertoires in COVID-19. TCRdb's table, derived via immunoSEQ multiplex PCR, lists solely in-frame clones and lacks some. The data show more than 80,000 clones, roughly four fifths seen once. The sequencing sample was made of peripheral blood. These receptors all stem from a man aged 50 or older with active or convalescent COVID-19.

V is TRBV28 and J is TRBJ1-3; TRBD1 is a possible D gene (5 bases). The germline V gene encodes CDR1 MDHEN and CDR2 SYDVKM. The CDR3 length is 16 residues. V gave up 5 bases and J gave up 0 bases, with 14 bases separating them. Here the CDR3 DNA reads TGTGCCAGCAGTATGGGTTCCAGGGTCTCTGGAAACACCATATATTTT. It yields the protein CASSMGSRVSGNTIYF.

This rearrangement joins TRBV28 to TRBJ1-1, with D perhaps matching TRBD1 (5 bases). The CDR3 covers 15 residues. V was pared by 7 bases and J by 1 base, with 16 bases between. Germline V gene data show CDR1 as MDHEN and CDR2 as SYDVKM. The CDR3 nucleotides are TGTGCCAGCAACCCCTCCTGGGGCCCGAACACTGAAGCTTTCTTT. Translating it yields CASNPSWGPNTEAFF.

The chain combines TRBV15 with TRBJ1-1, with D unresolved. Germline lookup yields CDR1 LNHNV and CDR2 YYDKDF (reference sequence). The V gene lost 1 base and the J gene lost 3 bases, with 9 bases spanning the gap. This CDR3 is 14 amino acids long. The CDR3 sequence is CATSRGSGDTEAFF. The CDR3 nucleotides are TGTGCCACCAGCAGAGGTTCCGGGGACACTGAAGCTTTCTTT.

The chain uses TRBV6-6 and TRBJ2-1; 7 bases agree with TRBD2. The CDR3 totals 15 residues. The germline CDR1 and CDR2 sequences are MNHNY and SVGAGI (reference sequence). Losses at the gene ends were 6 bases for V and 9 bases for J; bases not matched to a gene: 14. The CDR3 bases are TGTGCCAGCAGAAGGCCGGGACTATCCTCTATTGAGCAGTTCTTC. Protein: CASRRPGLSSIEQFF.

This clone was detected once. The chain uses TRBV6-5 and TRBJ2-1; 7 nucleotides match TRBD1. V was pared by 6 bases and J by 8 bases, with 13 bases of the junction left unmatched. This CDR3 is 15 amino acids long. From germline, CDR1 is MNHEY and CDR2 SVGAGI. The CDR3 spells CASSPVGTVLYEQFF. CDR3 in DNA: TGTGCCAGCAGCCCCGTTGGGACAGTATTGTATGAGCAGTTCTTC.

The gene calls are TRBV10-2 and TRBJ2-3, with TRBD2 matching 13 bases. This CDR3 region has 16 residues. Unmatched junction bases numbered 6, after V lost 5 bases and J lost 4 bases. CDR1 is WSHSY, CDR2 SAAADI, per germline. The CDR3 loop is CASSPQLAGGPDTQYF. CDR3 coding DNA: TGCGCCAGCAGTCCTCAACTAGCGGGGGGGCCAGATACGCAGTATTTT.

The chain combines TRBV5-1 with TRBJ1-6; D is perhaps TRBD1 (5 bases). Germline CDR1 reads SGHRS; CDR2 reads YFSETQ. The CDR3 has 17 residues. The V and J ends lost 0 bases and 6 bases respectively, with 16 bases between them. CDR3 amino acids: CASSLAWGRAGNSPLHF. Written as DNA, the CDR3 is TGCGCCAGCAGCTTGGCCTGGGGCAGGGCTGGTAATTCACCCCTCCACTTT.

This chain links TRBV7-9 with TRBJ2-5; D is unresolved. CDR1 is SEHNR and CDR2 is FQNEAQ in the germline V gene (reference sequence). The length of the CDR3 is 14 residues. Trimming took 2 bases from V and 0 from J, leaving 7 bases between them. The CDR3 DNA reads TGTGCCAGCAGCTTATTTTCGGACCAAGAGACCCAGTACTTC. Protein product: CASSLFSDQETQYF.

This clone was seen only once. The V and J genes are TRBV28 and TRBJ1-2; D remains ambiguous. Germline V lookup: CDR1 MDHEN, CDR2 SYDVKM. V was trimmed by 5 bases and J by 8 bases, leaving 18 bases between them. This CDR3 has 14 amino acids. The CDR3 loop is CASSHRGLAGGYTF. The CDR3 nucleotides read TGTGCCAGCAGTCACCGTGGGTTAGCTGGCGGCTACACCTTC.

This chain connects TRBV24-1 to TRBJ2-7; 9 positions match TRBD1. The CDR3 totals 15 residues. J was trimmed by 3 bases and V by 5 bases; bases with no gene match: 7. CDR1 is KGHDR, CDR2 SFDVKD, per germline. Here the CDR3 reads CATSARGQGNYEQYF. The CDR3 DNA follows: TGTGCCACCAGTGCGCGGGGACAGGGAAACTACGAGCAGTACTTC.

With respect to this clone: Other DNA sequences of this sample code for an identical CDR3. This chain links TRBV6-5 with TRBJ1-2, with D tentatively TRBD1 (6 bases). V dropped 4 bases and J dropped 2 bases, with 11 bases sitting between them. CDR3 length equals 14 residues. The germline CDR1 and CDR2 sequences are MNHEY and SVGAGI. The CDR3 sequence is CASSSPGTNYGYTF. CDR3 bases: TGTGCCAGCAGTTCTCCCGGGACAAACTATGGCTACACCTTC.

V is TRBV12-3 or TRBV12-4 and J is TRBJ1-1, with D possibly being TRBD1 (6 bases). The CDR3 is 13 residues long. The V end was cut by 5 bases, the J end by 3 bases, with 10 bases between. The CDR3 coding sequence is TGTGCCAGCAGTAGTAGACAGGACACTGAAGCTTTCTTT. This codes for CASSSRQDTEAFF.

The chain employs TRBV28 and TRBJ2-2; TRBD2 matches at 7 bases. V lost 8 bases, J lost 4 bases, and 10 bases stayed unmatched. The CDR3 is made up of 15 amino acids. CDR1 and CDR2 (germline): MDHEN, SYDVKM. This CDR3 is CASQFSGGITGELFF. DNA for the CDR3: TGTGCCAGCCAGTTTTCGGGGGGTATCACCGGGGAGCTGTTTTTT.

CDR3 amino acids: CASSGTPTSGAGDTQYF. The CDR3, as DNA: TGCGCCAGCAGCGGGACGCCAACTAGCGGGGCGGGAGATACGCAGTATTTT. This chain joins TRBV5-1 and TRBJ2-3, with TRBD2 matching over 10 bases. This CDR3 has 17 amino acids. Losses at the gene ends were 4 bases for V and 5 bases for J; bases not matched to a gene: 13. CDR1 and CDR2 from the germline V gene are SGHRS and YFSETQ.

The chain combines TRBV10-1 with TRBJ2-1; 14 bases line up with TRBD2. This CDR3 contains 15 residues. Trimming removed 6 bases from V and 4 bases from J; junction bases left unmatched: 2. In germline, CDR1 is WNHNN, CDR2 SYGVQD (reference sequence). CDR3 sequence (DNA): TGCGCCAGCAGGGGACTAGCGGGGGAGTACAATGAGCAGTTCTTC. This encodes CASRGLAGEYNEQFF.